This T cell receptor beta chain emerged from a study of cytomegalovirus exposure and HLA in healthy donors. The count of this clone is one. The sample contains more than one DNA sequence encoding this CDR3. Repertoires were generated with immunoSEQ multiplex PCR, while TCRdb's copy carries only in-frame clones and drops some. In the table there are around 190,000 clones, 85% of which are singletons. The sequence was obtained from a man younger than 30 in good health and CMV-seropositive. The sequencing sample was made of PBMCs.

CDR3 bases: TGTGCCAGCAGTTTCTCCAACTATGGCTACACCTTC. It is translated as CASSFSNYGYTF. V usage is TRBV28 and J usage is TRBJ1-2; the D is unclear. This CDR3 contains 12 residues. V dropped 3 bases and J dropped 2 bases, with 4 bases sitting between them. Germline V gene sequence: CDR1 MDHEN, CDR2 SYDVKM.